The next 15 T cell receptor beta chains were all read from a single sample in a study of cytomegalovirus exposure and HLA in healthy donors (dated by TCRdb to about 2017). Library preparation was by the immunoSEQ multiplex PCR assay. The multiplex PCR relied on a mix of 60 forward primers for TCR Vbeta segments and 13 reverse primers for TCR Jbeta segments. TCRdb took this table from immuneACCESS and kept in-frame rearrangements with V and J called. Such tables lack part of the clones; where checked against another copy, unresolved V genes explain under half of the gap, and the rest is unexplained. The sample table contains around 91,000 clones; only one count was recorded for around 78% of them. The top ten constitute approximately 4.7% of the sample. Sequences were obtained from PBMCs. Receptor source: a male donor in good health and CMV-seropositive.

Only a few counts were recorded for this clone. V and J are TRBV19 and TRBJ1-5, with unresolved D. The germline gives CDR1 LNHDA, CDR2 SQIVND (reference sequence). CDR3 length: 16 residues. Between the trimmed V and J ends, which lost 6 bases and 0 bases, there was a span of 15 bases. The CDR3 protein is CASSFSVRYSNQPQHF. The CDR3 region has the DNA TGTGCCAGTAGCTTTAGCGTAAGATATAGCAATCAGCCCCAGCATTTT.

The chain recombines TRBV18 with TRBJ1-1; D is uncertain. The CDR3 runs to 14 residues. The germline gives CDR1 KGHSH, CDR2 LQKENI. Deletions cut 0 bases from V and 8 bases from J, with 13 bases between. CDR3 in amino acids: CASSPPAAGSEAFF. DNA for the CDR3: TGTGCCAGCTCACCACCGGCCGCGGGAAGCGAAGCTTTCTTT.

The V gene is TRBV4-2, the J gene TRBJ2-3; TRBD2 aligns across 11 bases. The CDR3 is made up of 16 amino acids. The germline CDR1 and CDR2 sequences are LGHNA and YNFKEQ. With V trimmed by 0 bases and J by 2 bases, 1 base remained unmatched. In DNA, the CDR3 is TGTGCCAGCAGCCAAGATAGCGGGGGGGCCACAGATACGCAGTATTTT. It translates to CASSQDSGGATDTQYF.

The chain's CDR3 is CASTMGTGTSGLVGEQFF. The CDR3 DNA is TGTGCCAGCACTATGGGGACCGGGACTAGCGGCTTGGTAGGTGAGCAGTTCTTC. The chain uses TRBV27 and TRBJ2-1, with 11 bases lining up with TRBD2. In germline, CDR1 is MNHEY, CDR2 SMNVEV (reference sequence). This CDR3 region has 18 residues. Trimming cost V 7 bases and J 9 bases; bases outside gene matches: 20.

V usage is TRBV5-1 and J usage is TRBJ1-1; 7 nucleotides agree with TRBD1. Germline CDR1 reads SGHRS; CDR2 reads YFSETQ. J was trimmed by 4 bases and V by 0 bases; bases with no gene match: 3. The CDR3 consists of 14 residues. The CDR3 DNA follows: TGCGCCAGCAGCTTGGAGACAGGGAGCACTGAAGCTTTCTTT. Amino acids: CASSLETGSTEAFF.

The rearrangement links TRBV19 to TRBJ2-1, with 7 bases lining up with TRBD2. The germline gives CDR1 LNHDA, CDR2 SQIVND (reference sequence). Germline trimming cut 2 bases from V and 3 bases from J; bases unmatched to any gene: 4. The CDR3 is 15 amino acids. For the CDR3, the DNA is TGTGCCAGTAGTATAACGGCTAGCGGCTACAATGAGCAGTTCTTC. Translating it yields CASSITASGYNEQFF.

The chain links TRBV5-6 to TRBJ1-6; D might be TRBD1 (5 bases). CDR1 and CDR2 from the germline V gene are SGHDT and YYEEEE. V was cut by 2 bases and J by 1 base, with 7 bases left in between. The CDR3 runs 15 residues. The CDR3 sequence is CASSFRVSYNSPLHF. The CDR3 DNA sequence: TGTGCCAGCAGCTTCAGGGTTTCCTATAATTCACCCCTCCACTTT.

The chain recombines TRBV13 with TRBJ2-7, with a tentative D call TRBD1 (5 bases). Germline V gives CDR1 PRHDT, CDR2 FYEKMQ (reference sequence). Trimming cost V 5 bases and J 5 bases, with 10 bases left between them. The CDR3 is made up of 12 amino acids. CDR3 amino acids: CASSVDINEQYF. The CDR3 nucleotides are TGTGCCAGCAGCGTGGACATTAACGAGCAGTACTTC. The full variable domain, rest sourced from reference TRBV13 and TRBJ2-7, is AAGVIQSPRHLIKEKRETATLKCYPIPRHDTVYWYQQGPGQDPQFLISFYEKMQSDKGSIPDRFSAQQFSDYHSELNMSSLELGDSALYFCASSVDINEQYFGPGTRLTVT.

V gene TRBV6-6 combines with J gene TRBJ2-1; 10 nucleotides agree with TRBD2. This CDR3 comprises 15 residues. The J segment lost 3 bases and the V segment lost 5 bases, leaving 4 bases of the junction unmatched. The V gene's germline CDR1 is MNHNY and CDR2 SVGAGI (reference sequence). CDR3 in amino acids: CASSSLAGVYNEQFF. CDR3 DNA: TGTGCCAGCAGTAGTCTAGCGGGAGTCTACAATGAGCAGTTCTTC.

This sequence joins TRBV11-2 and TRBJ2-7; TRBD1 aligns across 9 bases. CDR1 and CDR2 from the germline V gene are SGHAT and FQNNGV. V shed 5 bases and J 1 base; nucleotides not matched to a gene: 3. The length of the CDR3 is 14 residues. DNA of the CDR3: TGTGCCAGCAGCCCAGGGACAGGGTCCTACGAGCAGTACTTC. Amino acids: CASSPGTGSYEQYF.

This chain connects TRBV18 to TRBJ2-3; 12 positions agree with TRBD2. The CDR3 is made up of 16 amino acids. V lost 2 bases, J lost 1 base, and 1 base stayed unmatched. Germline CDR1 is KGHSH and CDR2 is LQKENI. The CDR3 nucleotides read TGTGCCAGCTCACCATGGACTAGCGGGGGCACAGATACGCAGTATTTT. Translating gives CASSPWTSGGTDTQYF.

The chain recombines TRBV27 with TRBJ2-7, with 8 bases aligning to TRBD1. Germline V CDR1 and CDR2: MNHEY, SMNVEV (reference sequence). V gave up 6 bases and J gave up 6 bases; unmatched junction bases: 4. The CDR3 runs 12 residues. CDR3 DNA: TGTGCCAGCAGCCCACAGGGGGGCGAGCAGTACTTC. This gives the protein CASSPQGGEQYF.

This chain joins TRBV30 and TRBJ1-1, with D possibly matching TRBD1 (5 bases). Germline V CDR1 and CDR2: GTSNPN, SVGIG (reference sequence). The CDR3 is 13 amino acids. Between the trimmed V and J ends, which lost 3 bases and 1 base, there was a span of 9 bases. CDR3 region: CAWSPGQNTEAFF. The CDR3 bases are TGTGCCTGGAGCCCTGGACAGAACACTGAAGCTTTCTTT.

The V gene is TRBV28, the J gene TRBJ1-5; 7 bases line up with TRBD1. The CDR3 is 15 residues long. Germline V gives CDR1 MDHEN, CDR2 SYDVKM. V lost 5 bases, J lost 3 bases, and 7 bases stayed unmatched. Here the CDR3 reads CASSLIRGNNQPQHF. The CDR3 region has the DNA TGTGCCAGCAGTCTTATCAGGGGGAACAATCAGCCCCAGCATTTT.

The rearrangement joins TRBV11-3 to TRBJ2-2; 9 bases line up with TRBD2. V trimming: 5 bases; J trimming: 1 base; junction bases outside the gene matches: 5. CDR1 and CDR2 (germline): SGHNT, YENEEA. The CDR3 contains 16 residues. The CDR3 nucleotides read TGTGCCAGCAGCCCGACTAGCGGAAAGAACACCGGGGAGCTGTTTTTT. The encoded protein is CASSPTSGKNTGELFF.